This TCR beta chain is drawn from a study of blood T cell repertoires in COVID-19. The J segment lost 2 bases and the V segment lost 6 bases, leaving 7 bases of the junction unmatched. Germline V lookup: CDR1 SQVTM, CDR2 ANQGSEA. This CDR3 has 13 residues. The repertoire was sequenced with immunoSEQ multiplex PCR; TCRdb's copy has only in-frame clones and lacks some. The data contain around 170,000 clones, just over 85% of them seen just once; the ten biggest clones take up around 9%. A single count supports this clone. V usage is TRBV29-1 and J usage is TRBJ2-7; 7 nucleotides agree with TRBD1. The specimen sequenced was peripheral blood. This receptor was taken from a man aged 50 to 59 with active or convalescent COVID-19. Written as DNA, the CDR3 is TGCAGCGTGGACGCAGGGGGTCCCTACGAGCAGTACTTC. Translation: CSVDAGGPYEQYF.